This TCR beta chain stems from a study of cytomegalovirus exposure and HLA in healthy donors. This clone was counted between two and nine times. The target antigen is unknown. This CDR3 spans 15 amino acids. Germline values: CDR1 SGHTA, CDR2 FQGNSA. V gave up 5 bases and J gave up 4 bases; unmatched junction bases: 9. Points from the study as a whole: Data from an earlier analysis indicated that most TCR beta V segments were productive either about 87% or about 30% of the time. CMV antigen specificity was confirmed in vitro for three CMV-associated chains. TCR beta sequences reportedly predicted the HLA-A and HLA-B alleles of most subjects accurately.

The PCR was carried out with 60 Vbeta primers and 13 Jbeta primers. Assay used: immunoSEQ multiplex PCR; TCRdb lists only in-frame clones, some missing. The sample includes some 120,000 clones, around 75% of them seen just once. Sequenced: PBMCs. This rearrangement joins TRBV7-2 to TRBJ1-1; 8 nucleotides agree with TRBD1. This receptor was obtained from a woman in her forties or fifties in good health and CMV-seropositive. CDR3 nucleotides: TGTGCCAGCAGCCCCGCCTCAGGGGGCCTCACTGAAGCTTTCTTT. As protein: CASSPASGGLTEAFF.